The TCR beta chain described here comes from a study of cytomegalovirus exposure and HLA in healthy donors. Study conclusions and caveats: TCR association rates varied by HLA locus in a later analysis, with DRB1 highest and HLA-C lowest. Cytomegalovirus association was listed for about 160 TCR beta chains. Within an earlier analysis, most TCR beta V segments proved productive either about 87% or about 30% of the time. As a later analysis showed, a missense DCLRE1C variant was linked to trimming of TCR beta V- and J-genes.

The CDR3 consists of 14 residues. V dropped 2 bases and J dropped 4; count of bases not matched to a gene: 4. From germline, CDR1 is SGHRS and CDR2 YFSETQ. 13 Jbeta primers and 60 Vbeta primers were used for the PCR. Repertoires were generated with immunoSEQ multiplex PCR, while TCRdb's copy carries only in-frame clones and drops some. The sample holds about 180,000 clones, about four fifths seen once. Comments on this clone: The antigen is undetermined.

Specimen: PBMCs. This chain uses TRBV5-1 with TRBJ1-1; 8 positions agree with TRBD1. This clonotype originated in a woman aged 25-40 years in good health and CMV-seronegative. CDR3 coding DNA: TGCGCCAGCAGCTTACAGGGGGTTACCACTGAAGCTTTCTTT. It codes for CASSLQGVTTEAFF.